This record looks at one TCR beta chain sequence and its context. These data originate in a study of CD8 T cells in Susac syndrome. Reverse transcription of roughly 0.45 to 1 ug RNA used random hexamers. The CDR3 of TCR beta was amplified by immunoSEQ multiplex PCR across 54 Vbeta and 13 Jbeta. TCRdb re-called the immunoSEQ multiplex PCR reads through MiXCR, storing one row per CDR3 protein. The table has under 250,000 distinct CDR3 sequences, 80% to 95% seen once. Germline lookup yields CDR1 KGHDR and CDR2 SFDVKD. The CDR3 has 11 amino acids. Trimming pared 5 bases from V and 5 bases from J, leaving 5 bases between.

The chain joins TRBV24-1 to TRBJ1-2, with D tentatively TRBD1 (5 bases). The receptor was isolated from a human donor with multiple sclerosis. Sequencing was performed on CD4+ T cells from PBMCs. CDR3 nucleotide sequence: TGTGCCACCAGTGGGGGGTATGGCTACACCTTC. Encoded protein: CATSGGYGYTF.